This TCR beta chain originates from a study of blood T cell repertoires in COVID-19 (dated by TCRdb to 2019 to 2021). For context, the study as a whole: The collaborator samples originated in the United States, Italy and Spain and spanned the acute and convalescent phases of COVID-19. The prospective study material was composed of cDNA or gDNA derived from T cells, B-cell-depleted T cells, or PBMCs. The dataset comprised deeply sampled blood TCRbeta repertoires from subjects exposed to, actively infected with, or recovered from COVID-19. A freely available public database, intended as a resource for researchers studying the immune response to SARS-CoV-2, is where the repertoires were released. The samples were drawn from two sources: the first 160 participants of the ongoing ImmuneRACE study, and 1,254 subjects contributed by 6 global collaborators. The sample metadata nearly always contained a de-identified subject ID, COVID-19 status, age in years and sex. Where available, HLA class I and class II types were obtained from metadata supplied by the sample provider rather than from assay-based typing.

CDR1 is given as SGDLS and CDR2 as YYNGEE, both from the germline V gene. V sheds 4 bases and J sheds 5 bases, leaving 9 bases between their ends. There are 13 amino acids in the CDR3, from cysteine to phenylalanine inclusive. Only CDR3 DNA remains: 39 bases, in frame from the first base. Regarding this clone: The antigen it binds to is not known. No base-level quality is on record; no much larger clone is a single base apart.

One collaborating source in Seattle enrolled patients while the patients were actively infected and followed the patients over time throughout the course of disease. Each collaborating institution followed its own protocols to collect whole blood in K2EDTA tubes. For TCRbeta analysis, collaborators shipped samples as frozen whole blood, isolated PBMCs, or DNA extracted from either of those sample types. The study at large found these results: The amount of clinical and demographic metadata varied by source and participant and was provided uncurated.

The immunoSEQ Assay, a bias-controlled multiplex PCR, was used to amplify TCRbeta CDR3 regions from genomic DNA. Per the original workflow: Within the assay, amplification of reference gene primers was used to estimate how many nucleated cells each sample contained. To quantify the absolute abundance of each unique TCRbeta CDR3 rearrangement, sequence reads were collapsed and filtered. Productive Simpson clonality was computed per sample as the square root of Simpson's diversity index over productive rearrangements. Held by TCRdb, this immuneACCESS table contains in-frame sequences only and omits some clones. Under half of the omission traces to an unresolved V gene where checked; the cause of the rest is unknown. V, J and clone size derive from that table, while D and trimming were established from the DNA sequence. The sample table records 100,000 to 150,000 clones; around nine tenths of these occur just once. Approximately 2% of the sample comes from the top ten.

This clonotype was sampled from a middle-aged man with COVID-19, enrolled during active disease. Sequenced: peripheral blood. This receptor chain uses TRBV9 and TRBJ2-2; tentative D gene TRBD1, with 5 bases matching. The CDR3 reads CASSPSGTGELFF. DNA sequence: TGTGCCAGCAGCCCATCAGGGACCGGGGAGCTGTTTTTT.